The source of this TCR beta chain is a study of post-analysis software for immune sequencing data. Whole-study context: The courses of disease that were included comprised relapsing-remitting, secondary progressive and progressive-relapsing multiple sclerosis.

Looked up from germline, CDR1 is WNHNN and CDR2 is SYGVQD (reference sequence). V was clipped by 0 bases and J by 0 bases, with 18 bases between them. This CDR3 spans 19 amino acids. The library was made from cDNA and included unique molecular identifiers. TCRdb called the PCR reads again in MiXCR, with one record for every CDR3 protein. The sample lists roughly 670,000 distinct CDR3 sequences, approximately 59% occurring once. Study results and caveats: Compared with controls, patients had more of about 5 TRBV segments, including TRBV5-6, TRBV5-1 and TRBV20-1. Those with multiple sclerosis, the patient group, showed significantly lower normalized Chao1 diversity than controls.

On this clonotype: The antigen is undetermined.

Sequenced material: blood. The TCR comes from a girl aged 2 to 10 with multiple sclerosis. The chain uses TRBV10-1 and TRBJ2-1, with a tentative D call TRBD2 (6 bases). The CDR3 coding sequence is TGCGCCAGCAGTGAGTCGAGGCCGCCCCGGGGGAACTCCTACAATGAGCAGTTCTTC. As protein: CASSESRPPRGNSYNEQFF.